These 27 T cell receptor beta chains were sequenced from one sample in a study of siplizumab effects on memory and regulatory T cells. Cells from the mixed lymphocyte reaction were cocultured for six to seven days at 37°C. The table came from immunoSEQ multiplex PCR; TCRdb's copy has only in-frame clones and leaves some out. In the table there are about 14,000 clones, about 50% of which are singletons. These receptors have no identified antigens. Sequenced material: CFSE-low (dividing) CD4+ T cells sorted from an allogeneic mixed lymphocyte reaction. These receptors were obtained from a human donor in good health; the cells came from an allogeneic mixed lymphocyte reaction.

This rearrangement joins TRBV6-5 to TRBJ1-2, with 7 bases aligning to TRBD1. The CDR3 length is 14 residues. The V gene's germline CDR1 is MNHEY and CDR2 SVGAGI. Trimming took 4 bases from V and 4 from J; bases not matched to a gene: 6. CDR3 bases: TGTGCCAGCAGTTCAGCCGGGACAGCCTATGGCTACACCTTC. Translating it yields CASSSAGTAYGYTF.

CDR3 residues: CASSLGHGTTGEAFF. The CDR3 DNA follows: TGCGCCAGCAGCTTGGGCCATGGGACAACCGGGGAGGCTTTCTTT. The chain employs TRBV5-1 and TRBJ1-1; possible D gene TRBD1, 6 bases. Germline V gene sequence: CDR1 SGHRS, CDR2 YFSETQ. Trimming took off 0 bases at V and 11 bases at J, with 20 bases between the two ends. The CDR3 contains 15 residues.

The chain recombines TRBV5-5 with TRBJ2-1, with D maybe TRBD2 (5 bases). Trimming cost V 6 bases and J 9 bases, with 19 bases left between them. Per the germline V gene, CDR1 is SGHKS and CDR2 is YYEKEE (reference sequence). The CDR3 contains 14 residues. As DNA, the CDR3 is TGTGCCAGCATCCCTCTGGACGGGAAGGCTGAGCAGTTCTTC. Translating it yields CASIPLDGKAEQFF. Using reference TRBV5-5 and TRBJ2-1 for the parts outside the CDR3, the full variable domain is DAGVTQSPTHLIKTRGQQVTLRCSPISGHKSVSWYQQVLGQGPQFIFQYYEKEERGRGNFPDRFSARQFPNYSSELNVNALLLGDSALYLCASIPLDGKAEQFFGPGTRLTVL.

The V gene is TRBV5-1, the J gene TRBJ2-4; either TRBD1 or TRBD2 may fit D (5 bases each). The V gene's germline CDR1 is SGHRS and CDR2 YFSETQ. This CDR3 has 19 residues. V was cut by 3 bases and J by 1 base, with 23 bases left in between. In DNA, the CDR3 is TGCGCCAGCAGCTGGGTCGGGGCAGGGCCCCGGCCCGCCAAAAACATTCAGTACTTC. Translated, it gives CASSWVGAGPRPAKNIQYF.

The rearrangement links TRBV4-2 to TRBJ1-4; possibly TRBD1 for D (6 bases). The CDR3 covers 16 residues. Germline V gives CDR1 LGHNA, CDR2 YNFKEQ. V was trimmed by 1 base and J by 3 bases, leaving 12 bases between them. The chain's CDR3 is CASSQGGGASNEKLFF. CDR3 sequence (DNA): TGTGCCAGCAGCCAAGGGGGGGGCGCATCTAATGAAAAACTGTTTTTT.

This chain connects TRBV15 to TRBJ1-1; D gene unclear. Germline V gives CDR1 LNHNV, CDR2 YYDKDF (reference sequence). The CDR3 length is 12 residues. Trimming took 1 base from V and 10 from J, leaving 10 bases between them. The CDR3 is CATSRAQVTAFF. In DNA, the CDR3 is TGTGCCACCAGCAGAGCGCAGGTTACAGCTTTCTTT. The full variable domain, with the rest looked up from reference TRBV15 and TRBJ1-1, is DAMVIQNPRYQVTQFGKPVTLSCSQTLNHNVMYWYQQKSSQAPKLLFHYYDKDFNNEADTPDNFQSRRPNTSFCFLDIRSPGLGDTAMYLCATSRAQVTAFFGQGTRLTVV.

The V call is TRBV5-1, the J call TRBJ2-7, with D possibly being TRBD2 (6 bases). There are 15 residues in the CDR3. Germline V CDR1 and CDR2: SGHRS, YFSETQ. Trimming removed 0 bases from V and 2 bases from J, with 12 bases in between. CDR3 sequence: CASSLDGSRTYEQYF. Here the CDR3 DNA reads TGCGCCAGCAGCTTGGACGGGAGTAGGACCTACGAGCAGTACTTC.

The chain carries TRBV7-8 and TRBJ1-1; 10 positions match TRBD1. The CDR3 length is 16 residues. In germline, CDR1 is SGHVS, CDR2 FQNEAQ. V lost 1 base and J lost 1; bases outside the gene matches: 3. CDR3 sequence reads: CASSLGDRGGNTEAFF. As DNA, the CDR3 is TGTGCCAGCAGCTTAGGGGACAGGGGAGGGAACACTGAAGCTTTCTTT.

The chain is built from TRBV25-1 and TRBJ2-3; TRBD2 agrees at 11 bases. The trim removed 1 base at V and 0 bases at J, leaving 3 bases unmatched. CDR3 size: 17 residues. Germline V lookup: CDR1 MGHDK, CDR2 SYGVNS. The CDR3 nucleotides are TGTGCCAGCAGTGAATCCCGGACTAGCGGGAGCACAGATACGCAGTATTTT. Translating it yields CASSESRTSGSTDTQYF.

This clone counts as medium-sized. The chain uses TRBV19 and TRBJ2-2; TRBD1 might be the D (5 bases). The CDR3 length is 12 residues. Trimming shortened V by 5 bases and J by 9 bases, and 10 bases separated the two germline ends. CDR1 is LNHDA and CDR2 is SQIVND in the germline V gene (reference sequence). The DNA of the CDR3 is TGTGCCAGTAGTTATCAGGGCAGGGAGCTGTTTTTT. Its translation: CASSYQGRELFF. The full variable domain, with the rest looked up from reference TRBV19 and TRBJ2-2, is DGGITQSPKYLFRKEGQNVTLSCEQNLNHDAMYWYRQDPGQGLRLIYYSQIVNDFQKGDIAEGYSVSREKKESFPLTVTSAQKNPTAFYLCASSYQGRELFFGEGSRLTVL.

This clone came up once. The chain carries TRBV30 and TRBJ1-6; D gene uncertain. The germline CDR1 and CDR2 sequences are GTSNPN and SVGIG (reference sequence). V was clipped by 2 bases and J by 5 bases, with 16 bases between them. The CDR3 consists of 16 residues. The DNA for the CDR3 is TGTGCCTGGAGTCCCTACGGACGGTTAAATAATTCACCCCTCCACTTT. This codes for CAWSPYGRLNNSPLHF.

The chain carries TRBV5-1 and TRBJ2-7; D might be TRBD2 (6 bases). Germline CDR1 and CDR2: SGHRS and YFSETQ. The length of the CDR3 is 13 residues. Deletions cut 4 bases from V and 6 bases from J, with 14 bases between. The CDR3 bases are TGCGCCAGCAGCCGTATTGGCGGGGTCGAGCAGTACTTC. This codes for CASSRIGGVEQYF.

The rearrangement uses TRBV29-1 and TRBJ1-1, with a possible D match to TRBD1 (5 bases). V was pared by 4 bases and J by 0 bases, with 6 bases between. The CDR3 spans 12 residues. CDR1 is SQVTM and CDR2 is ANQGSEA in the germline V gene. The CDR3 sequence is CSVGQLNTEAFF. CDR3 bases: TGCAGCGTTGGACAGCTGAACACTGAAGCTTTCTTT.

The gene calls are TRBV18 and TRBJ1-6, with D unresolved. Trimming took off 5 bases at V and 5 bases at J, with 10 bases between the two ends. This CDR3 contains 14 residues. The V gene's germline CDR1 is KGHSH and CDR2 LQKENI. The CDR3 spells CASSTRPNNSPLHF. CDR3 nucleotides: TGTGCCAGCTCAACCCGACCTAATAATTCACCCCTCCACTTT.

This clone came up a few times. The gene calls are TRBV10-3 and TRBJ2-3; 9 bases align to TRBD2. This CDR3 comprises 15 residues. The V gene end was trimmed by 8 bases and the J gene end by 0 bases; junction bases not matched to a gene: 6. The germline V gene encodes CDR1 ENHRY and CDR2 SYGVKD. The CDR3: CAIAAGGGSTDTQYF. The CDR3 DNA sequence: TGTGCCATCGCCGCGGGAGGGGGGAGCACAGATACGCAGTATTTT.

A few counts support this clone. V usage is TRBV18 and J usage is TRBJ1-4, with D maybe TRBD1 (6 bases). The CDR3 is 16 amino acids. Trimming left V 1 base short and J 6 bases short, with 15 bases between. Germline CDR1 and CDR2: KGHSH and LQKENI. The CDR3 nucleotides read TGTGCCAGCTCACCACAAATATCAGGGGTTCATGAAAAACTGTTTTTT. This encodes CASSPQISGVHEKLFF.

This chain joins TRBV19 and TRBJ1-5; D remains ambiguous. The CDR3 spans 14 residues. V was shortened by 6 bases and J by 1 base, with 10 bases between the two germline ends. Germline CDR1 reads LNHDA; CDR2 reads SQIVND (reference sequence). The CDR3 protein is CASRGLSSNQPQHF. CDR3 bases: TGTGCCAGTAGAGGCCTGTCGAGCAATCAGCCCCAGCATTTT.

The V gene is TRBV5-6, the J gene TRBJ1-5; weak D call: TRBD1 (6 bases). V was pared by 0 bases and J by 0 bases, with 13 bases between. Germline V CDR1 and CDR2: SGHDT, YYEEEE. This CDR3 contains 17 residues. CDR3 nucleotide sequence: TGTGCCAGCAGCTTGGAGCAGGGGAAATATAGCAATCAGCCCCAGCATTTT. Its protein is CASSLEQGKYSNQPQHF.

This clone turned up a few times. The gene calls are TRBV5-1 and TRBJ2-1; 12 bases line up with TRBD2. Germline-derived CDR1 and CDR2 are SGHRS and YFSETQ. With 1 base clipped from V and 15 bases from J, the junction kept 8 bases outside the gene matches. The CDR3 length is 14 residues. The CDR3 spells CASSLIPSGGDLFF. CDR3 nucleotide sequence: TGCGCCAGCAGCTTGATCCCTAGCGGGGGGGATCTGTTCTTC. Filled out from reference TRBV5-1 and TRBJ2-1, the complete variable domain reads KAGVTQTPRYLIKTRGQQVTLSCSPISGHRSVSWYQQTPGQGLQFLFEYFSETQRNKGNFPGRFSGRQFSNSRSEMNVSTLELGDSALYLCASSLIPSGGDLFFGPGTRLTVL.

This chain uses TRBV7-2 with TRBJ2-3, with 8 bases lining up with TRBD2. Trimming at V came to 1 base and at J to 2 bases, leaving 2 bases not matched to a gene. In germline, CDR1 is SGHTA, CDR2 FQGNSA. The CDR3 consists of 15 residues. CDR3 amino acids: CASSLGRGVTDTQYF. In nucleotides, the CDR3 is TGTGCCAGCAGCTTAGGGCGGGGGGTCACAGATACGCAGTATTTT.

The chain links TRBV2 to TRBJ2-2; 12 positions match TRBD2. The V gene end was trimmed by 6 bases and the J gene end by 5 bases; junction bases not matched to a gene: 4. CDR3 size: 15 residues. The germline CDR1 and CDR2 sequences are SNHLY and FYNNEI. CDR3 bases: TGTGCCAGCAGGTCCGGGACTAGCGGGACCGGGGAGCTGTTTTTT. As protein: CASRSGTSGTGELFF.

The V and J genes are TRBV30 and TRBJ2-1; D is perhaps TRBD2 (5 bases). V was trimmed by 3 bases and J by 0 bases, leaving 15 bases between them. This CDR3 has 16 residues. Germline-derived CDR1 and CDR2 are GTSNPN and SVGIG (reference sequence). The CDR3: CAWRRVGSGSYNEQFF. Written as DNA, the CDR3 is TGTGCCTGGAGAAGAGTAGGGAGCGGCTCCTACAATGAGCAGTTCTTC.

The chain is built from TRBV19 and TRBJ1-1; D is ambiguous. Germline-derived CDR1 and CDR2 are LNHDA and SQIVND (reference sequence). The CDR3 is 15 residues long. V was pared by 9 bases and J by 0 bases, with 17 bases between. In DNA form, the CDR3 reads TGTGCCAGCGGAAGCTCGGGTGGCGTGAACACTGAAGCTTTCTTT. It translates to CASGSSGGVNTEAFF.

The chain links TRBV5-1 to TRBJ1-6; 9 bases align to TRBD1. CDR3 length: 15 amino acids. The germline V gene encodes CDR1 SGHRS and CDR2 YFSETQ. The ends lost 1 base at V and 8 bases at J; junction bases unmatched: 4. The CDR3 sequence: CASSLRDRAYSPLHF. CDR3 DNA sequence: TGCGCCAGCAGCTTGAGGGACAGGGCGTATTCACCCCTCCACTTT.

The chain joins TRBV10-3 to TRBJ2-1, with TRBD2 matching over 7 bases. The CDR3 sequence is 12 residues long. Germline V CDR1 and CDR2: ENHRY, SYGVKD. V trimming: 10 bases; J trimming: 9 bases; junction bases outside the gene matches: 9. CDR3 DNA: TGTGCCACTAGCGGAGTCAGTGGTGAGCAGTTCTTC. Protein: CATSGVSGEQFF.

The chain joins TRBV18 to TRBJ2-7, with 9 bases that match TRBD2. V was clipped by 3 bases and J by 1 base; unmatched bases: 7. CDR1 is KGHSH, CDR2 LQKENI, per germline. The CDR3 extends over 16 amino acids. CDR3 sequence reads: CASSPQGTSSSYEQYF. The CDR3 region has the DNA TGTGCCAGCTCACCGCAGGGGACTAGCTCATCCTACGAGCAGTACTTC.

The V call is TRBV2, the J call TRBJ2-1, with unresolved D. The CDR3 loop spans 16 amino acids. Trimming stripped 8 bases from V and 0 bases from J, with 17 bases between. Germline values: CDR1 SNHLY, CDR2 FYNNEI. The DNA of the CDR3 is TGTGCCAGCTGCGGTGACCTTTGGGGCTCCTACAATGAGCAGTTCTTC. This translates into CASCGDLWGSYNEQFF.